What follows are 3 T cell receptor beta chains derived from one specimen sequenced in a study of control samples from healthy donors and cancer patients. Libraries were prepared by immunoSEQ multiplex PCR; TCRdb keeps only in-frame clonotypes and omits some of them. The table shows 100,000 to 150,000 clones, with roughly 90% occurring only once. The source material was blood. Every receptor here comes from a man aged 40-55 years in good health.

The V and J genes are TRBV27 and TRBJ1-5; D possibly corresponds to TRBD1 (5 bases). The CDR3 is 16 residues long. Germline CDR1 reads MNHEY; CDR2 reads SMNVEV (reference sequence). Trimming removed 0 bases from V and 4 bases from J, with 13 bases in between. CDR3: CASSLSWGGVNQPQHF. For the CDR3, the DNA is TGTGCCAGCAGTTTATCTTGGGGGGGAGTAAATCAGCCCCAGCATTTT.

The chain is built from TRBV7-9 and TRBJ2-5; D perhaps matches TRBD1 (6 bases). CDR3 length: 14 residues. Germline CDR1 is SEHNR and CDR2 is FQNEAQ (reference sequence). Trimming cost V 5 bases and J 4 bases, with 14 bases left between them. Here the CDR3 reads CASSPDSGRETQYF. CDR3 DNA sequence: TGTGCCAGCAGCCCGGACAGTGGCCGAGAGACCCAGTACTTC.

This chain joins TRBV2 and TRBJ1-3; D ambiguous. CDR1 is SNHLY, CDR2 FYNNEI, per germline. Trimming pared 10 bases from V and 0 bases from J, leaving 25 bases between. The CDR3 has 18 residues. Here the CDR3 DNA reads TGTGCCACACTTATCACGGGTTCTGCGAAGACCTCTGGAAACACCATATATTTT. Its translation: CATLITGSAKTSGNTIYF.